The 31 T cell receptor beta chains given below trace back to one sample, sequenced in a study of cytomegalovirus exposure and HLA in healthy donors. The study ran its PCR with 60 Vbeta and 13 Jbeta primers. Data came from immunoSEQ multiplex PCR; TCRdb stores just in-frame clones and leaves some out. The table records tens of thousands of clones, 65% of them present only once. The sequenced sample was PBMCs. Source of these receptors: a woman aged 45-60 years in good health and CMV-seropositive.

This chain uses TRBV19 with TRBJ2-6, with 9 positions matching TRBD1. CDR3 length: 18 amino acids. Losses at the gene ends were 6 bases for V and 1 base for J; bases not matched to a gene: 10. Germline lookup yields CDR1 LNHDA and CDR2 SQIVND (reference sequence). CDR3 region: CASRAPGQGRSGANVLTF. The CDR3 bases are TGTGCCAGTAGGGCACCGGGACAGGGTAGGTCTGGGGCCAACGTCCTGACTTTC.

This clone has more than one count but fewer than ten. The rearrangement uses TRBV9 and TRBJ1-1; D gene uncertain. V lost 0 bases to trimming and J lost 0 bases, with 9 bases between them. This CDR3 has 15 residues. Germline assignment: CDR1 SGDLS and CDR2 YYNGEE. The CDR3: CASSVAEQMNTEAFF. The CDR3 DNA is TGTGCCAGCAGCGTAGCGGAACAGATGAACACTGAAGCTTTCTTT.

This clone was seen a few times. CDR3 loop: CATAGTGTNEKLFF. The CDR3 DNA follows: TGTGCCACTGCCGGGACAGGGACTAATGAAAAACTGTTTTTT. The V gene is TRBV2, the J gene TRBJ1-4, with TRBD1 matching over 9 bases. V was pared by 10 bases and J by 2 bases, with 5 bases of the junction left unmatched. Per the germline V gene, CDR1 is SNHLY and CDR2 is FYNNEI. The CDR3 has 14 amino acids.

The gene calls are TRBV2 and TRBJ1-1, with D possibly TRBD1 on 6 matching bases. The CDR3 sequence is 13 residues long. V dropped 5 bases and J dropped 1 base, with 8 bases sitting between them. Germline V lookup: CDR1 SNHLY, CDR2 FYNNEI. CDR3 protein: CASSSQGNTEAFF. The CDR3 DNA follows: TGTGCCAGCAGTTCACAGGGGAACACTGAAGCTTTCTTT. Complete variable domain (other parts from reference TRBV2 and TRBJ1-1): EPEVTQTPSHQVTQMGQEVILRCVPISNHLYFYWYRQILGQKVEFLVSFYNNEISEKSEIFDDQFSVERPDGSNFTLKIRSTKLEDSAMYFCASSSQGNTEAFFGQGTRLTVV.

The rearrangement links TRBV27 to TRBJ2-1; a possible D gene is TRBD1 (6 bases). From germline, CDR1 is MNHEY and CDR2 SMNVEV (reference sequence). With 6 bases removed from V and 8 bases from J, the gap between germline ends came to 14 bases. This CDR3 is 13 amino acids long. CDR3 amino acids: CASSKQTGYEQFF. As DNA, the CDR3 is TGTGCCAGCAGCAAACAAACAGGGTATGAGCAGTTCTTC.

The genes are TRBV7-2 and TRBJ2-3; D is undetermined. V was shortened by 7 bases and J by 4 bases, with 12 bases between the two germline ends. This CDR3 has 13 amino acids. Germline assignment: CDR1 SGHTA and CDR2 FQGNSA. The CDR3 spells CASTGYTSDTQYF. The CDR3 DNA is TGTGCCAGCACCGGGTATACTTCAGATACGCAGTATTTT.

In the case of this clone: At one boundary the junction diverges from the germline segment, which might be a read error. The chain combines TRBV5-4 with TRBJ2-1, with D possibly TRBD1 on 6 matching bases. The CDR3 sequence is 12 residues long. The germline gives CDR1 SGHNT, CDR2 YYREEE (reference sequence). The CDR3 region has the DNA TGTGCCAGCAGCTTACAGGGTAATGTGCAGTTCTTC. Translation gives CASSLQGNVQFF.

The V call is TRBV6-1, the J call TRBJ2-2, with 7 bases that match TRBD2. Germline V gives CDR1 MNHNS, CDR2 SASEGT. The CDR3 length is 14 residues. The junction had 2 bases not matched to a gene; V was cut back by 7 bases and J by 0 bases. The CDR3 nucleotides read TGTGCCAGCATCCGGGGGGCGAACACCGGGGAGCTGTTTTTT. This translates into CASIRGANTGELFF.

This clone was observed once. The CDR3 DNA is TGTGCCAGAAGCGCCTTATTCCGGGACAGGGTAAATCAGCCCCAGCATTTT. It is translated as CARSALFRDRVNQPQHF. The V and J genes are TRBV5-3 and TRBJ1-5, with 9 nucleotides matching TRBD1. TRBV5-3 is annotated as an ORF whose role is uncertain. The CDR3 contains 17 residues. The junction had 12 bases not matched to a gene; V was cut back by 4 bases and J by 4 bases.

Here the CDR3 DNA reads TGCGCCAGCAGCCAAGACGCAGGCCCTAACTATGGCTACACCTTC. It codes for CASSQDAGPNYGYTF. This chain connects TRBV4-1 to TRBJ1-2, with D unclear. CDR3 size: 15 residues. V lost 0 bases, J lost 0 bases, and 8 bases lay in between. CDR1 and CDR2 (germline): MGHRA, YSYEKL.

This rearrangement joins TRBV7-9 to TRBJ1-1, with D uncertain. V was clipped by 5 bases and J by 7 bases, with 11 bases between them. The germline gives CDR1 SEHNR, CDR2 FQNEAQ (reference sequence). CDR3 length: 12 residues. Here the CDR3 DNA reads TGTGCCAGCAGCCTCCAGAATTATGAAGCTTTCTTT. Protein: CASSLQNYEAFF.

The CDR3 here is CASSLSAGTEQYF. The CDR3 DNA sequence: TGTGCCAGCAGTTTATCCGCGGGGACCGAGCAGTACTTC. The chain employs TRBV27 and TRBJ2-7; tentatively, D is TRBD2 (6 bases). The CDR3 is 13 residues long. From germline, CDR1 is MNHEY and CDR2 SMNVEV (reference sequence). With 0 bases removed from V and 6 bases from J, the gap between germline ends came to 9 bases.

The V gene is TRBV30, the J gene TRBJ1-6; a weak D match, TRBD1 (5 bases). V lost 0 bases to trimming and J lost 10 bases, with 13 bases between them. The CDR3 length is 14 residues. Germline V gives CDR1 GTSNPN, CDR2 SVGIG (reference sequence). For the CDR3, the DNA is TGTGCCTGGAGTGTAAGCCAGGGAGGATCACCCCTCCACTTT. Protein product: CAWSVSQGGSPLHF.

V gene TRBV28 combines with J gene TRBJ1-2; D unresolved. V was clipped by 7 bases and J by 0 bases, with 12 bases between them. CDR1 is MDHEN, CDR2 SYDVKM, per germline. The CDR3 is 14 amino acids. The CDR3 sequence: CASTLSIANYGYTF. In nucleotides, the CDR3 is TGTGCCAGCACACTCTCGATAGCTAACTATGGCTACACCTTC.

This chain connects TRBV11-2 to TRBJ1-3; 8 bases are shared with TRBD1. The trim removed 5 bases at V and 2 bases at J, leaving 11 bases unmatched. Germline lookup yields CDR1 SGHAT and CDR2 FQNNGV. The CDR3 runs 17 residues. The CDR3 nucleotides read TGTGCCAGCAGCCTTCAAGTAACAGGGGGAGCTGGAAACACCATATATTTT. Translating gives CASSLQVTGGAGNTIYF. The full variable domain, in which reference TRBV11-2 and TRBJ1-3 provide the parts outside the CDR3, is EAGVAQSPRYKIIEKRQSVAFWCNPISGHATLYWYQQILGQGPKLLIQFQNNGVVDDSQLPKDRFSAERLKGVDSTLKIQPAKLEDSAVYLCASSLQVTGGAGNTIYFGEGSWLTVV.

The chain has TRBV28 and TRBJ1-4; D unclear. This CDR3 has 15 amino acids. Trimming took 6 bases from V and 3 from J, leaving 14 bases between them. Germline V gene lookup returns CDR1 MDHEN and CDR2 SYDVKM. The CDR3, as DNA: TGTGCCAGCAGCCTTTTCCGTCAGGCTAATGAAAAACTGTTTTTT. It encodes CASSLFRQANEKLFF.

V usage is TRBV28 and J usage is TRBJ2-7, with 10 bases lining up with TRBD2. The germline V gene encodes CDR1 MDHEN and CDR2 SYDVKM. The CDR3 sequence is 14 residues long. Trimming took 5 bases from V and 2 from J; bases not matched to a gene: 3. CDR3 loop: CASSPGTSAYEQYF. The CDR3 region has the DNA TGTGCCAGCAGTCCCGGGACTAGCGCCTACGAGCAGTACTTC.

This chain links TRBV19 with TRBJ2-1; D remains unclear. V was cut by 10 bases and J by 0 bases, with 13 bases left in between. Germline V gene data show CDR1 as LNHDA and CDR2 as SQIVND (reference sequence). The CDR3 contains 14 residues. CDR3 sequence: CATRLTPSYNEQFF. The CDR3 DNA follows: TGTGCCACTAGACTGACACCCTCCTACAATGAGCAGTTCTTC.

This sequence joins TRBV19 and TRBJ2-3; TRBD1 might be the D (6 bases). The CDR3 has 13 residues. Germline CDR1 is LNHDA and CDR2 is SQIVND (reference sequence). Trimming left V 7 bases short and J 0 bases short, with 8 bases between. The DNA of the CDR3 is TGTGCCAGTAAGGACAGCAGCACAGATACGCAGTATTTT. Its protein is CASKDSSTDTQYF.

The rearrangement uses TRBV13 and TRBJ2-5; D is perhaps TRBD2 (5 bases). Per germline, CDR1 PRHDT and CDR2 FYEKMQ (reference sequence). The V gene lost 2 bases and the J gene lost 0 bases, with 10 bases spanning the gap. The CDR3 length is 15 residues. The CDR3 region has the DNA TGTGCCAGCAGCTTATTTTCGGGGAACCAAGAGACCCAGTACTTC. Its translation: CASSLFSGNQETQYF.

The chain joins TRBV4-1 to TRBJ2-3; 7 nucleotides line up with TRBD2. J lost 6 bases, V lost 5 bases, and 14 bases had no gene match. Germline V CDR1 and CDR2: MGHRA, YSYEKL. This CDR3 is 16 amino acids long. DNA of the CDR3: TGCGCCAGCAGCAACCAAAAGGGAGCGGGGACGGATACGCAGTATTTT. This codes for CASSNQKGAGTDTQYF.

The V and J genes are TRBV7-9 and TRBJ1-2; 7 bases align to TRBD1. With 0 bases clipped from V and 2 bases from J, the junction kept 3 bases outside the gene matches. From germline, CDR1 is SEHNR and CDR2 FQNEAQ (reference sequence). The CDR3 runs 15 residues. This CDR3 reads CASSLAGDRNYGYTF. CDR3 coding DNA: TGTGCCAGCAGCTTAGCGGGGGACAGAAACTATGGCTACACCTTC.

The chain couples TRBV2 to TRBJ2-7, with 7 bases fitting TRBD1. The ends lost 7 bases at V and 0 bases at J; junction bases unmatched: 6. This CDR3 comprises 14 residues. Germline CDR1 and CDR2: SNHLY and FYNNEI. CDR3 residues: CASNPQGSSYEQYF. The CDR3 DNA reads TGTGCCAGCAACCCACAGGGGTCCTCCTACGAGCAGTACTTC.

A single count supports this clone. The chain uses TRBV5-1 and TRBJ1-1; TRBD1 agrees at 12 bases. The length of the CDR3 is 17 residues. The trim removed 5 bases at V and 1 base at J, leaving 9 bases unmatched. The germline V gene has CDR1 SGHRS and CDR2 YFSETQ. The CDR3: CASSSGTGGAGNTEAFF. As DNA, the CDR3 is TGCGCCAGCAGTTCCGGGACAGGGGGCGCGGGGAACACTGAAGCTTTCTTT. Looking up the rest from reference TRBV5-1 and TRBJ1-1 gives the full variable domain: KAGVTQTPRYLIKTRGQQVTLSCSPISGHRSVSWYQQTPGQGLQFLFEYFSETQRNKGNFPGRFSGRQFSNSRSEMNVSTLELGDSALYLCASSSGTGGAGNTEAFFGQGTRLTVV.

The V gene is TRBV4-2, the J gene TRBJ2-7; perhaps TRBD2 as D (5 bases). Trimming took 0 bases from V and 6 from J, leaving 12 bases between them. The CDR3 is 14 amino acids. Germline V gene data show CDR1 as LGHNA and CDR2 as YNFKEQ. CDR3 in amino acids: CASSQEGAAFEQYF. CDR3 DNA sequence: TGTGCCAGCAGCCAAGAGGGAGCCGCGTTCGAGCAGTACTTC.

The CDR3 is CASSRGQDPEQYF. Here the CDR3 DNA reads TGTGCCAGCAGCCGAGGACAGGATCCCGAGCAGTACTTC. The rearrangement joins TRBV7-3 to TRBJ2-7, with 7 bases identical to TRBD1. Trimming at V came to 5 bases and at J to 6 bases, leaving 7 bases not matched to a gene. The CDR3 totals 13 residues. Germline CDR1 and CDR2: SGHTA and FQGTGA.

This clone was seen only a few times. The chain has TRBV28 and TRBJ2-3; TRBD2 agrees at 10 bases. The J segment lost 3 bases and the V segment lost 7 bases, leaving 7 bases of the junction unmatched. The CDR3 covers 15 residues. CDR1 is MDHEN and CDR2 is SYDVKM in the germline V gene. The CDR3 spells CASTLAGDLTDTQYF. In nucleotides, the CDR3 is TGTGCCAGCACGCTAGCGGGGGACCTGACAGATACGCAGTATTTT.

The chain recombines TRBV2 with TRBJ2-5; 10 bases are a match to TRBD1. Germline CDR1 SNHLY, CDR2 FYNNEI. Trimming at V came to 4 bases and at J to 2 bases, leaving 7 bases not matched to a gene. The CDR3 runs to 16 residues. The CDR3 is CASSGDRGGDQETQYF. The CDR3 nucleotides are TGTGCCAGCAGTGGGGACAGGGGCGGAGATCAAGAGACCCAGTACTTC.

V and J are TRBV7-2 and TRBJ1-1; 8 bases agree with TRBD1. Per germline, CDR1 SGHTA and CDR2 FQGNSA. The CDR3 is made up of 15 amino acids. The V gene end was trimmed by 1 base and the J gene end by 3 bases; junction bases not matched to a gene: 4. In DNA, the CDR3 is TGTGCCAGCAGCTTAGGAGGACAGGGCTACACTGAAGCTTTCTTT. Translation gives CASSLGGQGYTEAFF.

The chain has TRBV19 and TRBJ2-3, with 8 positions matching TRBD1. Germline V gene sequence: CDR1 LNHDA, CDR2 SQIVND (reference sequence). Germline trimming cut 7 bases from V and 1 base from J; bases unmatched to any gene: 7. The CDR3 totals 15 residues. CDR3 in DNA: TGTGCCAGTACCGACGACAGGGGCGGCACAGATACGCAGTATTTT. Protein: CASTDDRGGTDTQYF.

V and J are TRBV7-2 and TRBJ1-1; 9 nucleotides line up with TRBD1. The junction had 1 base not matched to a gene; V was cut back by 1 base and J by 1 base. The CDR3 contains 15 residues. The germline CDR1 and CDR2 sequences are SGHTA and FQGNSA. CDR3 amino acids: CASSLGGQGNTEAFF. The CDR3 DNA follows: TGTGCCAGCAGCTTAGGGGGACAGGGGAACACTGAAGCTTTCTTT.